A single sample gave rise to the 29 T cell receptor beta chains below, sequenced in a study of a mutant IDH1 vaccine in newly diagnosed glioma. Specified time point: week 23, last vaccination. Every vaccine dose comprised 300 ug of mutant IDH1 20-mer peptide plus topical imiquimod. Their antigen targets remain unknown. The assay was immunoSEQ multiplex PCR, and TCRdb's table has in-frame clones only and misses some. The data contain tens of thousands of clones, around 76% of them singletons. The sample was PBMCs, taken from a glioma patient whose treatment included an IDH1 peptide vaccine. Receptor source: a woman between 40 and 55 years old with glioma. Some clones in this sample may be carry-over from other donors' samples.

The genes are TRBV2 and TRBJ2-5, with D unresolved. The germline V gene has CDR1 SNHLY and CDR2 FYNNEI. The length of the CDR3 is 10 residues. Trimming shortened V by 4 bases and J by 10 bases, and 7 bases separated the two germline ends. The DNA of the CDR3 is TGTGCCAGCAGTGGTGTTTACCAGTACTTC. Protein: CASSGVYQYF.

Regarding this clone: Mismatch with germline at one junction end may stem from a read error. CDR3 amino acids: CASSLMGSYGQYF. The CDR3 nucleotides are TGTGCCAGCAGCTTAATGGGTTCCTACGGGCAGTACTTC. J is TRBJ2-7 and V is TRBV7-2; D is uncertain. CDR3 size: 13 residues. Per the germline V gene, CDR1 is SGHTA and CDR2 is FQGNSA.

The chain links TRBV7-6 to TRBJ2-3, with D hard to call. Germline V lookup: CDR1 SGHVS, CDR2 FNYEAQ. Deletions cut 5 bases from V and 4 bases from J, with 7 bases between. CDR3 length equals 12 residues. The CDR3 loop is CASSPIADTQYF. The DNA of the CDR3 is TGTGCCAGCAGCCCCATAGCAGATACGCAGTATTTT.

Relative to its sample, this clone is medium-sized (0.01 to 0.1%). The chain employs TRBV5-1 and TRBJ2-3; D unresolved. V was cut by 4 bases and J by 5 bases, with 32 bases left in between. The CDR3 loop spans 20 amino acids. The germline V gene encodes CDR1 SGHRS and CDR2 YFSETQ. This CDR3 reads CASSLTIGNDASQNKDTQYF. CDR3 coding DNA: TGCGCCAGCAGCCTAACTATAGGCAATGATGCAAGCCAGAATAAAGATACGCAGTATTTT.

This clone was recorded a few times. This chain uses TRBV27 with TRBJ2-5, with 9 bases lining up with TRBD2. The CDR3 has 15 amino acids. Germline assignment: CDR1 MNHEY and CDR2 SMNVEV (reference sequence). The J segment lost 5 bases and the V segment lost 3 bases, leaving 7 bases of the junction unmatched. The DNA of the CDR3 is TGTGCCAGCAGTTTTAAGCGGGGGGTCGGCGAGACCCAGTACTTC. Translating gives CASSFKRGVGETQYF.

The chain employs TRBV5-1 and TRBJ1-1; the D is unclear. The CDR3 is 15 residues long. Germline lookup yields CDR1 SGHRS and CDR2 YFSETQ. The ends were cut back, 0 bases at V and 6 bases at J, with 15 bases in the middle. CDR3 in DNA: TGCGCCAGCAGCTTGGGCCAAGGGTCGGGTGCTGAAGCTTTCTTT. Amino acid sequence: CASSLGQGSGAEAFF. Full variable domain (remainder filled in from reference TRBV5-1 and TRBJ1-1): KAGVTQTPRYLIKTRGQQVTLSCSPISGHRSVSWYQQTPGQGLQFLFEYFSETQRNKGNFPGRFSGRQFSNSRSEMNVSTLELGDSALYLCASSLGQGSGAEAFFGQGTRLTVV.

A note on this clone: The junction departs from germline at one end; a sequencing error may be responsible. The same CDR3 can be traced to other DNA sequences in this sample. The chain uses TRBV10-3 and TRBJ1-2, with D perhaps TRBD1 (6 bases). The germline gives CDR1 ENHRY, CDR2 SYGVKD. The CDR3 is 15 residues long. CDR3 in amino acids: CAISEWDTPNYGYTF. DNA for the CDR3: TGTGCCATCAGTGAATGGGACACCCCTAACTATGGCTACACCTTT.

The J gene is TRBJ2-3, the V gene TRBV5-1; D is perhaps TRBD1 (6 bases). The CDR3 has 14 residues. CDR1 SGHRS and CDR2 YFSETQ come from the germline V gene. V gave up 0 bases and J gave up 10 bases, with 15 bases separating them. Here the CDR3 DNA reads TGCGCCAGCAGCTTGGGAGATACCAGGGGAGCGCAGTATTTT. It translates to CASSLGDTRGAQYF.

The chain uses TRBV18 and TRBJ1-1; 10 nucleotides match TRBD1. Germline values: CDR1 KGHSH, CDR2 LQKENI. CDR3 length: 14 residues. V gave up 1 base and J gave up 6 bases; unmatched junction bases: 2. CDR3 DNA sequence: TGTGCCAGCTCACCACTGGACAGGGGGGCTGAAGCTTTCTTT. This codes for CASSPLDRGAEAFF.

V is TRBV5-1 and J is TRBJ1-5, with TRBD1 matching 8 bases. The CDR3 is made up of 17 amino acids. V shed 0 bases, J shed 3 bases, and the junction held 8 bases outside the gene matches. Looked up from germline, CDR1 is SGHRS and CDR2 is YFSETQ. CDR3 amino acids: CASSLVAVTGDNQPQHF. CDR3 nucleotide sequence: TGCGCCAGCAGCTTGGTCGCGGTGACAGGGGACAATCAGCCCCAGCATTTT.

This clone has more than one count but fewer than ten. The J gene is TRBJ2-7, the V gene TRBV7-9; 8 positions agree with TRBD2. The V segment lost 5 bases and the J segment 1 base; nucleotides outside the gene matches: 16. The CDR3 spans 18 residues. Germline-derived CDR1 and CDR2 are SEHNR and FQNEAQ (reference sequence). For the CDR3, the DNA is TGTGCCAGCAGCCGGTCGAGGGGCGTGAGCGGGGGTTCCTACGAGCAGTACTTC. It yields the protein CASSRSRGVSGGSYEQYF.

V is TRBV6-1 and J is TRBJ2-3; 8 nucleotides line up with TRBD2. The CDR3 extends over 14 amino acids. Germline CDR1 is MNHNS and CDR2 is SASEGT. The J segment lost 4 bases and the V segment lost 5 bases, leaving 5 bases of the junction unmatched. CDR3 region: CASSRLARADTQYF. The CDR3 DNA reads as TGTGCCAGCAGTCGACTAGCGAGGGCAGATACGCAGTATTTT.

This clone was detected only once. This chain uses TRBV7-2 with TRBJ2-3, with a weak D call TRBD1 (5 bases). This CDR3 contains 15 residues. The germline CDR1 and CDR2 sequences are SGHTA and FQGNSA. V was clipped by 3 bases and J by 1 base, with 11 bases between them. CDR3 sequence: CASSFHRRGTDTQYF. CDR3 nucleotide sequence: TGTGCCAGCAGCTTTCACAGGAGAGGCACAGATACGCAGTATTTT.

This rearrangement joins TRBV7-7 to TRBJ2-2; tentative D call: TRBD2 (6 bases). The ends were cut back, 11 bases at V and 2 bases at J, with 12 bases in the middle. The CDR3 spans 13 residues. Germline V gene lookup returns CDR1 SSHAT and CDR2 FNYEAQ (reference sequence). The CDR3, as DNA: TGTGCCTGGTCCACTAGCAACACCGGGGAGCTGTTTTTT. Protein: CAWSTSNTGELFF.

The chain combines TRBV6-5 with TRBJ1-6; D is perhaps TRBD1 (6 bases). The CDR3 covers 15 residues. Between the trimmed V and J ends, which lost 0 bases and 8 bases, there was a span of 11 bases. CDR1 MNHEY and CDR2 SVGAGI come from the germline V gene. Here the CDR3 reads CASSYSAGADSPLHF. The CDR3 region has the DNA TGTGCCAGCAGTTACTCGGCAGGGGCGGATTCACCCCTCCACTTT.

The CDR3 region is CASSPVGHRREQYF. CDR3 in DNA: TGTGCCAGCAGCCCTGTTGGACACCGGCGGGAGCAGTACTTC. The V gene is TRBV7-2, the J gene TRBJ2-7; weak D call: TRBD1 (5 bases). CDR1 SGHTA and CDR2 FQGNSA come from the germline V gene. V lost 5 bases to trimming and J lost 7 bases, with 18 bases between them. CDR3 length: 14 residues.

This clone appeared once. This chain uses TRBV11-1 with TRBJ2-1, with TRBD1 matching over 8 bases. CDR1 is SGHAT and CDR2 is FQDESV in the germline V gene (reference sequence). Unmatched junction bases numbered 3, after V lost 1 base and J lost 10 bases. The CDR3 runs to 13 residues. The CDR3 coding sequence is TGTGCCAGCAGCTTAGTTCAGGGGGCGGAGCAGTTCTTC. It is translated as CASSLVQGAEQFF. Using reference TRBV11-1 and TRBJ2-1 for the parts outside the CDR3, the full variable domain is EAEVAQSPRYKITEKSQAVAFWCDPISGHATLYWYRQILGQGPELLVQFQDESVVDDSQLPKDRFSAERLKGVDSTLKIQPAELGDSAMYLCASSLVQGAEQFFGPGTRLTVL.

This clone showed up just a few times. The chain has TRBV5-5 and TRBJ1-4; the match to TRBD1 covers 10 bases. Losses at the gene ends were 2 bases for V and 8 bases for J; bases not matched to a gene: 3. The CDR3 is 14 amino acids. Germline V CDR1 and CDR2: SGHKS, YYEKEE (reference sequence). The CDR3 sequence is CASSLRDRGEKLFF. The CDR3 DNA is TGTGCCAGCAGCTTACGGGACAGGGGAGAAAAACTGTTTTTT.

This chain connects TRBV10-3 to TRBJ1-5; tentative D call: TRBD1 (6 bases). V was pared by 0 bases and J by 5 bases, with 8 bases between. CDR3 length: 14 residues. The germline V gene has CDR1 ENHRY and CDR2 SYGVKD. CDR3 sequence reads: CAISESPGDQPQHF. CDR3 DNA sequence: TGTGCCATCAGTGAGTCGCCAGGGGATCAGCCCCAGCATTTT.

The V and J genes are TRBV5-4 and TRBJ2-5, with D tentatively TRBD1 or TRBD2 (6 bases each). Trimming removed 4 bases at V and 7 bases at J, with 17 bases between. This CDR3 comprises 14 residues. Germline V gives CDR1 SGHNT, CDR2 YYREEE (reference sequence). The CDR3 protein is CASSLAGAGGTQYF. The CDR3 DNA follows: TGTGCCAGCAGCCTCGCAGGGGCCGGGGGGACCCAGTACTTC.

J is TRBJ1-2 and V is TRBV5-4, with D uncertain. The V end lost 9 bases, the J end lost 4 bases, and 22 bases lay between the germline ends. This CDR3 contains 15 residues. Germline assignment: CDR1 SGHNT and CDR2 YYREEE (reference sequence). CDR3 loop: CATFRGGSGGYGYTF. The DNA for the CDR3 is TGTGCCACCTTTCGAGGCGGGTCTGGTGGCTATGGCTACACCTTC.

The chain has TRBV7-9 and TRBJ2-5, with 7 bases aligning to TRBD2. CDR3 size: 16 residues. The V and J ends lost 2 bases and 6 bases, in that order; junction bases with no gene match: 12. The germline V gene has CDR1 SEHNR and CDR2 FQNEAQ (reference sequence). This chain's CDR3 is CASSLSLAALPKTQYF. The CDR3 DNA follows: TGTGCCAGCAGCTTAAGTCTAGCGGCCCTCCCAAAGACCCAGTACTTC.

The chain employs TRBV29-1 and TRBJ1-4; no firm D call. Germline V gene data show CDR1 as SQVTM and CDR2 as ANQGSEA. This CDR3 has 14 amino acids. Trimming left V 4 bases short and J 0 bases short, with 9 bases between. The CDR3 coding sequence is TGCAGCGTTGTTTCAGGTGCAACTAATGAAAAACTGTTTTTT. Encoded protein: CSVVSGATNEKLFF.

In its sample, this clone was seen many times. A read error may produce the germline difference seen at one junction end. The chain carries TRBV30 and TRBJ1-1; no clear D. The CDR3 totals 11 residues. CDR1 and CDR2 (germline): GTSNPN, SVGIG (reference sequence). The CDR3 loop reads CAWSMNAEAFF. CDR3 sequence (DNA): TGTGCCTGGAGTATGAACGCTGAAGCTTTCTTT.

This clone came up a few times. The chain has TRBV7-2 and TRBJ2-2; the D is unclear. The length of the CDR3 is 15 residues. The ends were cut back, 5 bases at V and 1 base at J, with 11 bases in the middle. CDR1 SGHTA and CDR2 FQGNSA come from the germline V gene. This CDR3 reads CASSRSGQNTGELFF. CDR3 coding DNA: TGTGCCAGCAGCCGGAGTGGCCAGAACACCGGGGAGCTGTTTTTT. Full variable domain (missing parts from reference TRBV7-2 and TRBJ2-2): GAGVSQSPSNKVTEKGKDVELRCDPISGHTALYWYRQSLGQGLEFLIYFQGNSAPDKSGLPSDRFSAERTGGSVSTLTIQRTQQEDSAVYLCASSRSGQNTGELFFGEGSRLTVL.

This chain links TRBV28 with TRBJ1-5; 7 bases fit TRBD1. This CDR3 is built from 13 residues. V lost 6 bases to trimming and J lost 7 bases; unmatched junction nucleotides: 6. Germline lookup yields CDR1 MDHEN and CDR2 SYDVKM. CDR3 DNA: TGTGCCAGCAGAAACAGGGGAGAACAGCCCCAGCATTTT. Translated, it gives CASRNRGEQPQHF.

This sequence joins TRBV7-9 and TRBJ1-3; 7 nucleotides align to TRBD1. Trimming at V came to 5 bases and at J to 2 bases, leaving 3 bases not matched to a gene. This CDR3 region has 14 residues. Per germline, CDR1 SEHNR and CDR2 FQNEAQ (reference sequence). The chain's CDR3 is CASSGTVPGNTIYF. Written as DNA, the CDR3 is TGTGCCAGCAGCGGGACAGTCCCTGGAAACACCATATATTTT.

In its sample, this clone was seen a few times. The chain combines TRBV6-5 with TRBJ1-2; 10 bases line up with TRBD1. CDR1 is MNHEY and CDR2 is SVGAGI in the germline V gene. The V and J ends lost 5 bases and 11 bases, in that order; junction bases with no gene match: 14. The CDR3 is 15 amino acids. As DNA, the CDR3 is TGTGCCAGCAGTCGGGGATGGACAGGGGGGATCGGGTACACCTTC. Translation: CASSRGWTGGIGYTF.

V usage is TRBV29-1 and J usage is TRBJ1-1; tentative D call: TRBD1 (5 bases). The CDR3 contains 15 residues. Per the germline V gene, CDR1 is SQVTM and CDR2 is ANQGSEA. V was pared by 3 bases and J by 1 base, with 15 bases between. Here the CDR3 reads CSVEGVVGSNTEAFF. CDR3 nucleotides: TGCAGCGTTGAGGGGGTGGTTGGGTCGAACACTGAAGCTTTCTTT.